This is a list of T cell receptor beta chains from one sample in a study of patients and donors after allogeneic stem cell transplantation. TCRdb reprocessed the RT-PCR reads via MiXCR and lists one record per CDR3 protein. The top ten clones hold 25% to 30% of a sample with 160,000 or so distinct CDR3 sequences, 24% of them seen once. The specimen was blood, either unsorted or a sorted T cell fraction (not recorded which). The receptors stem from a human donor who was either an allogeneic HSCT recipient or a stem cell or donor lymphocyte infusion donor (not recorded which). It is not recorded whose cells these are; they may come from a transplant donor. Both conserved end residues are part of each CDR3. D genes are given only for firm matches. For some rows the clone size is stated as once, few or many, or as a class when expanded; others skip it.

J: TRBJ2-2
D: .
V: TRBV5-1
length: 13
size: .
CDR3: CASSLPSPGELFF
DNA: TGCGCCAGCAGCTTACCCTCCCCCGGGGAGCTGTTTTTT

J: TRBJ1-1
D: .
V: TRBV10-3
length: 16
size: few
CDR3: CAISESIGTDNTEAFF
DNA: TGTGCCATCAGTGAGTCGATCGGGACGGACAACACTGAAGCTTTCTTT

J: TRBJ2-1
D: TRBD2
V: TRBV20-1
length: 15
size: .
CDR3: CSARDPSGSYNEQFF
DNA: TGCAGTGCTAGAGACCCTAGCGGCTCCTACAATGAGCAGTTCTTC

J: TRBJ2-3
D: .
V: TRBV5-1
length: 13
size: few
CDR3: CASSPPVGDTQYF
DNA: TGCGCCAGCAGCCCACCGGTGGGAGATACGCAGTATTTT

J: TRBJ1-2
D: .
V: TRBV12-3/TRBV12-4
length: 14
size: .
CDR3: CASRQGQGTRGYTF
DNA: TGTGCCAGCCGCCAGGGGCAGGGAACGCGGGGCTACACCTTC

J: TRBJ2-7
D: .
V: TRBV18
length: 14
size: .
CDR3: CASSVLQLPYEQYF
DNA: TGTGCCAGCTCAGTACTCCAGCTTCCCTACGAGCAGTACTTC

J: TRBJ2-7
D: TRBD1
V: TRBV12-3/TRBV12-4
length: 14
size: .
CDR3: CASSPPDRAYEQYF
DNA: TGTGCCAGCAGTCCTCCAGACAGGGCCTACGAGCAGTACTTC

J: TRBJ1-2
D: .
V: TRBV12-3/TRBV12-4
length: 15
size: .
CDR3: CASTNPGHYNYGYTF
DNA: TGTGCCAGCACTAACCCGGGGCATTATAACTATGGCTACACCTTC

J: TRBJ2-7
D: TRBD1
V: TRBV6-5
length: 14
size: few
CDR3: CASRGTGGPYEQYF
DNA: TGTGCCAGCAGGGGGACAGGGGGCCCCTACGAGCAGTACTTC

J: TRBJ1-1
D: .
V: TRBV12-3/TRBV12-4
length: 13
size: .
CDR3: CASSRMRYTEAFF
DNA: TGTGCCAGCAGCCGCATGAGGTACACTGAAGCTTTCTTT

J: TRBJ2-1
D: .
V: TRBV5-1
length: 14
size: .
CDR3: CASSQLDPNNEQFF
DNA: TGCGCCAGCAGCCAATTAGACCCTAACAATGAGCAGTTCTTC

J: TRBJ1-1
D: .
V: TRBV27
length: 12
size: .
CDR3: CASSLQGGLAFF
DNA: TGTGCCAGCAGTTTACAGGGAGGGTTAGCTTTCTTT

J: TRBJ1-4
D: .
V: TRBV4-2
length: 14
size: few
CDR3: CASSQQGGMEKLFF
DNA: TGTGCCAGCAGCCAACAGGGAGGGATGGAAAAACTGTTTTTT

J: TRBJ1-1
D: TRBD1
V: TRBV12-3/TRBV12-4
length: 18
size: .
CDR3: CASSSLGDRGRLGTEAFF
DNA: TGTGCCAGCAGTTCCCTCGGGGACAGGGGGCGCCTGGGCACTGAAGCTTTCTTT

J: TRBJ2-5
D: .
V: TRBV5-1
length: 14
size: few
CDR3: CASSLGGDGETQYF
DNA: TGCGCCAGCAGCTTGGGGGGTGACGGGGAGACCCAGTACTTC

J: TRBJ1-5
D: .
V: TRBV21-1
length: 19
size: few
CDR3: CASSKAPCRLGQINQPQHF
DNA: TGTGCCAGCAGCAAAGCGCCATGCAGGCTCGGACAGATTAATCAGCCCCAGCATTTT

J: TRBJ2-7
D: .
V: TRBV25-1
length: 11
size: few
CDR3: CASSEGYEQYF
DNA: TGTGCCAGCAGTGAAGGGTACGAGCAGTACTTC

J: TRBJ1-4
D: .
V: TRBV20-1
length: 14
size: few
CDR3: CSARDHTVNEKLFF
DNA: TGCAGTGCTAGAGATCACACGGTCAATGAAAAACTGTTTTTT

J: TRBJ1-6
D: .
V: TRBV7-2
length: 17
size: few
CDR3: CASSLVRGGPRTSPLHF
DNA: TGTGCCAGCAGCTTAGTAAGGGGGGGACCCAGGACGTCACCCCTCCACTTT

J: TRBJ1-5
D: .
V: TRBV29-1
length: 13
size: .
CDR3: CSVGPTSNQPQHF
DNA: TGCAGCGTTGGACCCACCAGCAATCAGCCCCAGCATTTT

J: TRBJ1-2
D: .
V: TRBV6-6
length: 13
size: many
CDR3: CASSYAADFGYTF
DNA: TGTGCCAGCAGTTACGCGGCCGACTTTGGCTACACCTTC

J: TRBJ2-3
D: .
V: TRBV5-1
length: 14
size: .
CDR3: CASKTGWSTDTQYF
DNA: TGCGCCAGCAAGACAGGATGGTCCACAGATACGCAGTATTTT

J: TRBJ2-1
D: .
V: TRBV5-1
length: 12
size: few
CDR3: CASSTSYNEQFF
DNA: TGCGCCAGCAGCACTTCCTACAATGAGCAGTTCTTC

J: TRBJ2-1
D: .
V: TRBV7-9
length: 15
size: few
CDR3: CASSLKQTLYNEQFF
DNA: TGTGCCAGCAGCTTGAAACAGACACTTTACAATGAGCAGTTCTTC

J: TRBJ1-4
D: .
V: TRBV18
length: 14
size: .
CDR3: CASSPGTINEKLFF
DNA: TGTGCCAGCTCACCCGGGACAATTAATGAAAAACTGTTTTTT

J: TRBJ1-1
D: .
V: TRBV10-3
length: 14
size: .
CDR3: CAISESGRRGEAFF
DNA: TGTGCCATCAGTGAGTCAGGGAGGCGCGGAGAAGCTTTCTTT

J: TRBJ1-4
D: .
V: TRBV7-9
length: 15
size: .
CDR3: CASSPYEISNEKLFF
DNA: TGTGCCAGCAGCCCATATGAAATTTCTAATGAAAAACTGTTTTTT

J: TRBJ2-5
D: .
V: TRBV5-1
length: 14
size: few
CDR3: CASSLADSQETQYF
DNA: TGCGCCAGCAGCTTGGCCGACAGTCAAGAGACCCAGTACTTC

J: TRBJ1-1
D: TRBD1
V: TRBV4-3
length: 15
size: .
CDR3: CASSQGNRGHAEAFF
DNA: TGCGCCAGCAGCCAAGGCAACAGGGGGCATGCTGAAGCTTTCTTT

J: TRBJ1-1
D: .
V: TRBV6-4
length: 13
size: many
CDR3: CASGEQMSTGAFF
DNA: TGTGCCAGCGGCGAACAGATGAGCACTGGAGCTTTCTTT

J: TRBJ2-2
D: TRBD2
V: TRBV7-2
length: 18
size: .
CDR3: CASSTGLAGAFLGGELFF
DNA: TGTGCCAGCAGCACGGGACTAGCGGGGGCCTTCTTGGGCGGGGAGCTGTTTTTT

J: TRBJ1-5
D: .
V: TRBV27
length: 13
size: many
CDR3: CASSLFSNQPQHF
DNA: TGTGCCAGCAGTCTTTTCTCAAATCAGCCCCAGCATTTT

J: TRBJ2-4
D: .
V: TRBV4-3
length: 16
size: .
CDR3: CASRLPQAEAKNIQYF
DNA: TGCGCCAGCAGATTACCCCAAGCGGAGGCCAAAAACATTCAGTACTTC

J: TRBJ2-2
D: TRBD2
V: TRBV5-1
length: 17
size: .
CDR3: CASSLGPSGTNTGELFF
DNA: TGCGCCAGCAGCTTGGGCCCTAGCGGGACGAACACCGGGGAGCTGTTTTTT

J: TRBJ1-2
D: .
V: TRBV7-2
length: 15
size: few
CDR3: CASSLTRGETYGYTF
DNA: TGTGCCAGCAGCCTGACTAGGGGCGAAACCTATGGCTACACCTTC

J: TRBJ2-1
D: .
V: TRBV25-1
length: 11
size: .
CDR3: CASGRNNEQFF
DNA: TGTGCCAGCGGGAGAAACAATGAGCAGTTCTTC

J: TRBJ1-2
D: .
V: TRBV18
length: 14
size: .
CDR3: CASSPDLGVYGYTF
DNA: TGTGCCAGCTCACCGGACCTAGGGGTCTATGGCTACACCTTC

J: TRBJ2-1
D: TRBD2
V: TRBV5-1
length: 15
size: .
CDR3: CASSNRGDSYNEQFF
DNA: TGCGCCAGCAGTAACCGGGGGGACTCCTACAATGAGCAGTTCTTC

J: TRBJ2-3
D: TRBD2
V: TRBV12-3/TRBV12-4
length: 19
size: .
CDR3: CASSFPPRLAGGRTDTQYF
DNA: TGTGCCAGCAGTTTCCCACCTCGACTAGCGGGAGGACGCACAGATACGCAGTATTTT

J: TRBJ2-1
D: .
V: TRBV29-1
length: 14
size: few
CDR3: CSVGLTAFYNEQFF
DNA: TGCAGCGTGGGACTGACAGCCTTCTACAATGAGCAGTTCTTC

J: TRBJ2-7
D: TRBD2
V: TRBV20-1
length: 14
size: .
CDR3: CSASGTSGRDEQYF
DNA: TGCAGTGCTAGTGGGACTAGCGGGAGGGACGAGCAGTACTTC

J: TRBJ1-3
D: .
V: TRBV7-2
length: 17
size: few
CDR3: CASSLASGRNSGNTIYF
DNA: TGTGCCAGCAGCTTAGCTTCGGGACGTAACTCTGGAAACACCATATATTTT

J: TRBJ1-2
D: TRBD1
V: TRBV20-1
length: 13
size: few
CDR3: CSAGTQGDYGYTF
DNA: TGCAGTGCAGGGACACAGGGGGACTATGGCTACACCTTC

J: TRBJ2-3
D: .
V: TRBV5-5
length: 14
size: .
CDR3: CASSFRGLVDTQYF
DNA: TGTGCCAGCAGCTTTAGGGGGTTGGTAGATACGCAGTATTTT

J: TRBJ1-1
D: .
V: TRBV7-2
length: 13
size: .
CDR3: CASSGEQKTEAFF
DNA: TGTGCCAGCAGCGGGGAACAGAAGACTGAAGCTTTCTTT

J: TRBJ2-1
D: TRBD2
V: TRBV10-3
length: 15
size: .
CDR3: CAISGLAGGYIEQFF
DNA: TGTGCCATCAGTGGACTAGCGGGGGGTTACATTGAGCAGTTCTTC

J: TRBJ2-7
D: .
V: TRBV10-3
length: 13
size: .
CDR3: CAISERAGSEQYF
DNA: TGTGCCATCAGTGAGCGGGCAGGGAGCGAGCAGTACTTC

J: TRBJ2-5
D: .
V: TRBV19
length: 15
size: .
CDR3: CASSIRGFFQETQYF
DNA: TGTGCCAGTAGTATCAGAGGGTTCTTCCAAGAGACCCAGTACTTC

J: TRBJ2-3
D: .
V: TRBV6-5
length: 10
size: .
CDR3: CASGADTQYF
DNA: TGTGCCAGCGGGGCAGATACGCAGTATTTT

J: TRBJ1-1
D: TRBD1
V: TRBV12-3/TRBV12-4
length: 16
size: many
CDR3: CASRPRLGTGLLKAFF
DNA: TGTGCCAGCAGGCCTCGCTTGGGGACAGGGCTATTAAAAGCTTTCTTT